The present T cell receptor beta chain was sequenced within a study of CD8 T cells in Susac syndrome. The CDR3 loop spans 14 amino acids. Trimming stripped 1 base from V and 4 bases from J, with 10 bases between. Germline V CDR1 and CDR2: SGHAT, FQNNGV. The authors carried out high-throughput sequencing of TCR beta. They applied it to CD8+ and CD4+ T cells obtained from blood. Purification of the CD8+ and CD4+ T cells relied on negative isolation, and TEMRA cells underwent FACS enrichment. It was with random hexamers that about 0.45 to 1 ug RNA was reverse transcribed. TCR beta CDR3 was amplified by immunoSEQ multiplex PCR. This amplification extended across 54 Vbeta and 13 Jbeta segments. TCRdb used MiXCR to reprocess the immunoSEQ multiplex PCR reads, holding one entry per CDR3 protein. Here the sample spans some 200,000 distinct CDR3 sequences, approximately 90% being singletons.

The chain couples TRBV11-2 to TRBJ2-5, with TRBD1 as a possible D gene (6 bases). The source material was CD8+ T cells from PBMCs. This receptor was taken from a human donor with multiple sclerosis. For the CDR3, the DNA is TGTGCCAGCAGCTTAGCTTGGGGGCGAGAGACCCAGTACTTC. Translated, it gives CASSLAWGRETQYF.